The rows below give T cell receptor beta chains drawn from one sample of a study of beta chain features in type 1 diabetes. Data came from immunoSEQ multiplex PCR; TCRdb stores just in-frame clones and leaves some out. The sample consists of under 350,000 clones, over 11% of them appearing once. Specimen: naive CD4+ T cells from blood. These receptors were taken from a man aged 25-45 years with type 1 diabetes. The CDR3 runs from the conserved cysteine through the conserved F or W. Each record gives: D gene, J gene, clone size, V gene, CDR3 protein, CDR3 DNA. A D gene is named only where the DNA matches it firmly. Expanded clones are given a class, and other clones once, few, many or no size at all.

D gene: TRBD2; J gene: TRBJ2-3; clone size: -; V gene: TRBV9; CDR3 protein: CASSTRTSGAQDTQYF; CDR3 DNA: TGTGCCAGCAGCACTCGGACTAGCGGGGCCCAGGATACGCAGTATTTT
D gene: -; J gene: TRBJ1-5; clone size: -; V gene: TRBV15; CDR3 protein: CATSRDKGNSNQPQHF; CDR3 DNA: TGTGCCACCAGCAGAGATAAGGGGAATAGCAATCAGCCCCAGCATTTT
D gene: TRBD2; J gene: TRBJ2-3; clone size: -; V gene: TRBV4-3; CDR3 protein: CASSQASGSGTDTQYF; CDR3 DNA: TGCGCCAGCAGCCAAGCCAGCGGGAGCGGAACAGATACGCAGTATTTT
D gene: -; J gene: TRBJ2-7; clone size: -; V gene: TRBV2; CDR3 protein: CASSDQGLGYEQYF; CDR3 DNA: TGTGCCAGCAGTGATCAGGGGCTCGGGTACGAGCAGTACTTC
D gene: -; J gene: TRBJ1-3; clone size: few; V gene: TRBV7-8; CDR3 protein: CASSLVMGGSGNTIYF; CDR3 DNA: TGTGCCAGCAGCTTAGTCATGGGGGGCTCTGGAAACACCATATATTTT
D gene: -; J gene: TRBJ1-2; clone size: few; V gene: TRBV5-4; CDR3 protein: CASSSVQGQRGYTF; CDR3 DNA: TGTGCCAGCAGCTCGGTACAGGGCCAGCGGGGCTACACCTTC
D gene: -; J gene: TRBJ1-1; clone size: few; V gene: TRBV29-1; CDR3 protein: CSVVPGLPNTEAFF; CDR3 DNA: TGCAGCGTTGTCCCGGGACTCCCGAACACTGAAGCTTTCTTT
D gene: TRBD1; J gene: TRBJ2-1; clone size: -; V gene: TRBV5-7; CDR3 protein: CASSWGGQGLPTSYNEQFF; CDR3 DNA: TGTGCCAGCAGCTGGGGGGGACAGGGTCTCCCGACTAGTTACAATGAGCAGTTCTTC
D gene: -; J gene: TRBJ2-3; clone size: few; V gene: TRBV27; CDR3 protein: CASSPTPTGDTQYF; CDR3 DNA: TGTGCCAGCAGTCCAACTCCGACTGGCGATACGCAGTATTTT
D gene: -; J gene: TRBJ2-7; clone size: few; V gene: TRBV7-8; CDR3 protein: CASSLASVYEQYF; CDR3 DNA: TGTGCCAGCAGCTTAGCGAGTGTATACGAGCAGTACTTC
D gene: -; J gene: TRBJ2-1; clone size: once; V gene: TRBV6-5; CDR3 protein: CASSYTSRGTYNEQFF; CDR3 DNA: TGTGCCAGCAGTTACACTAGTAGGGGGACCTACAATGAGCAGTTCTTC
D gene: -; J gene: TRBJ1-2; clone size: few; V gene: TRBV28; CDR3 protein: CASSLPPESGANYGYTF; CDR3 DNA: TGTGCCAGCAGTCTCCCCCCCGAGAGTGGAGCGAACTATGGCTACACCTTC
D gene: TRBD2; J gene: TRBJ2-1; clone size: -; V gene: TRBV29-1; CDR3 protein: CSVWREGGNEQFF; CDR3 DNA: TGCAGCGTTTGGCGGGAGGGGGGCAATGAGCAGTTCTTC
D gene: TRBD1; J gene: TRBJ1-5; clone size: -; V gene: TRBV7-2; CDR3 protein: CASSRDRVNQPQHF; CDR3 DNA: TGTGCCAGCAGCAGGGACAGGGTCAATCAGCCCCAGCATTTT
D gene: -; J gene: TRBJ1-1; clone size: -; V gene: TRBV6-5; CDR3 protein: CASSYNSNTEAFF; CDR3 DNA: TGTGCCAGCAGCTATAATTCGAACACTGAAGCTTTCTTT
D gene: -; J gene: TRBJ1-1; clone size: -; V gene: TRBV14; CDR3 protein: CASSHFRGMNTEAFF; CDR3 DNA: TGTGCCAGCAGCCATTTCAGGGGAATGAACACTGAAGCTTTCTTT
D gene: -; J gene: TRBJ2-1; clone size: -; V gene: TRBV30; CDR3 protein: CAWAHGSYNEQFF; CDR3 DNA: TGTGCCTGGGCCCACGGCTCCTACAATGAGCAGTTCTTC
D gene: TRBD2; J gene: TRBJ2-1; clone size: few; V gene: TRBV28; CDR3 protein: CASSLGGRYNEQFF; CDR3 DNA: TGTGCCAGCAGTTTGGGCGGGAGGTACAATGAGCAGTTCTTC
D gene: TRBD2; J gene: TRBJ2-1; clone size: -; V gene: TRBV5-1; CDR3 protein: CASSLEPSGVGNEQFF; CDR3 DNA: TGCGCCAGCAGCTTGGAACCTAGCGGGGTCGGCAATGAGCAGTTCTTC
D gene: TRBD1; J gene: TRBJ2-5; clone size: -; V gene: TRBV5-1; CDR3 protein: CASSLGQGEETQYF; CDR3 DNA: TGCGCCAGCAGCCTCGGACAGGGAGAAGAGACCCAGTACTTC
D gene: -; J gene: TRBJ2-5; clone size: few; V gene: TRBV7-2; CDR3 protein: CASSLRGTQETQYF; CDR3 DNA: TGTGCCAGCAGCCTGAGGGGGACCCAAGAGACCCAGTACTTC
D gene: TRBD2; J gene: TRBJ2-1; clone size: -; V gene: TRBV15; CDR3 protein: CATSRLAGGGEQFF; CDR3 DNA: TGTGCCACCAGCAGACTAGCGGGAGGGGGGGAGCAGTTCTTC
D gene: TRBD1; J gene: TRBJ1-2; clone size: few; V gene: TRBV5-4; CDR3 protein: CASSQGQGAGGYTF; CDR3 DNA: TGTGCCAGCAGCCAAGGGCAGGGGGCGGGTGGCTACACCTTC
D gene: -; J gene: TRBJ1-2; clone size: -; V gene: TRBV6-5; CDR3 protein: CASSNSYRYGYTF; CDR3 DNA: TGTGCCAGCAGCAACAGTTACCGCTATGGCTACACCTTC
D gene: TRBD2; J gene: TRBJ2-7; clone size: few; V gene: TRBV4-2; CDR3 protein: CASSQIAGESYEQYF; CDR3 DNA: TGTGCCAGCAGCCAAATAGCGGGAGAATCCTACGAGCAGTACTTC
D gene: -; J gene: TRBJ1-1; clone size: -; V gene: TRBV7-2; CDR3 protein: CASSLRTGTTEAFF; CDR3 DNA: TGTGCCAGCAGCTTACGAACAGGGACCACTGAAGCTTTCTTT
D gene: TRBD1; J gene: TRBJ1-2; clone size: few; V gene: TRBV15; CDR3 protein: CATGQGEGGYTF; CDR3 DNA: TGTGCCACCGGACAGGGCGAGGGCGGCTACACCTTC
D gene: -; J gene: TRBJ2-3; clone size: -; V gene: TRBV7-9; CDR3 protein: CASSLRGGTDTQYF; CDR3 DNA: TGTGCCAGCAGCTTAAGGGGTGGGACAGATACGCAGTATTTT
D gene: -; J gene: TRBJ2-6; clone size: -; V gene: TRBV19; CDR3 protein: CASTPHRDSGANVLTF; CDR3 DNA: TGTGCCAGTACCCCACACAGGGACTCTGGGGCCAACGTCCTGACTTTC
D gene: TRBD2; J gene: TRBJ2-1; clone size: few; V gene: TRBV4-2; CDR3 protein: CASSLMSGAGREQFF; CDR3 DNA: TGTGCCAGCAGCCTCATGAGCGGAGCGGGGCGAGAGCAGTTCTTC
D gene: -; J gene: TRBJ2-5; clone size: few; V gene: TRBV19; CDR3 protein: CASSVAPRVQETQYF; CDR3 DNA: TGTGCCAGTAGTGTAGCCCCCAGGGTTCAAGAGACCCAGTACTTC
D gene: TRBD2; J gene: TRBJ2-1; clone size: -; V gene: TRBV28; CDR3 protein: CASSRLAGRAYNEQFF; CDR3 DNA: TGTGCCAGCAGCAGACTAGCGGGCCGAGCCTACAATGAGCAGTTCTTC
D gene: TRBD2; J gene: TRBJ2-4; clone size: -; V gene: TRBV28; CDR3 protein: CASSLRTSGTAKNIQYF; CDR3 DNA: TGTGCCAGCAGTTTGAGGACTAGCGGGACCGCTAAAAACATTCAGTACTTC
D gene: TRBD2; J gene: TRBJ2-7; clone size: -; V gene: TRBV6-6; CDR3 protein: CASTGLAGGSPYEQYF; CDR3 DNA: TGTGCCAGCACCGGACTAGCGGGAGGGTCCCCCTACGAGCAGTACTTC
D gene: -; J gene: TRBJ2-5; clone size: once; V gene: TRBV7-7; CDR3 protein: CASSPTQETQYF; CDR3 DNA: TGTGCCAGCAGCCCTACCCAAGAGACCCAGTACTTC
D gene: -; J gene: TRBJ2-1; clone size: few; V gene: TRBV6-5; CDR3 protein: CATLRQVGNGEQFF; CDR3 DNA: TGTGCCACCCTTAGACAGGTTGGTAATGGTGAGCAGTTCTTC
D gene: -; J gene: TRBJ1-1; clone size: few; V gene: TRBV5-1; CDR3 protein: CASSLEGGTEAFF; CDR3 DNA: TGCGCCAGCAGCTTGGAAGGGGGCACTGAAGCTTTCTTT
D gene: TRBD2; J gene: TRBJ2-7; clone size: few; V gene: TRBV9; CDR3 protein: CASSPTPLAGGPQEQYF; CDR3 DNA: TGTGCCAGCAGTCCGACTCCCCTAGCGGGAGGGCCGCAAGAGCAGTACTTC
D gene: -; J gene: TRBJ2-1; clone size: -; V gene: TRBV5-1; CDR3 protein: CASSLEGRNSYNEQFF; CDR3 DNA: TGCGCCAGCAGCTTGGAGGGGCGGAACTCCTACAATGAGCAGTTCTTC
D gene: -; J gene: TRBJ2-7; clone size: -; V gene: TRBV15; CDR3 protein: CATSILSGNSYEQYF; CDR3 DNA: TGTGCCACCAGCATTCTCTCAGGAAACTCCTACGAGCAGTACTTC
D gene: TRBD2; J gene: TRBJ2-1; clone size: few; V gene: TRBV5-1; CDR3 protein: CASSFTSGSHEQFF; CDR3 DNA: TGCGCCAGCAGCTTTACTAGCGGGAGTCATGAGCAGTTCTTC
D gene: -; J gene: TRBJ1-1; clone size: -; V gene: TRBV4-1; CDR3 protein: CASSQGSQRGMNTEAFF; CDR3 DNA: TGCGCCAGCAGCCAAGGCTCCCAAAGAGGAATGAACACTGAAGCTTTCTTT
D gene: TRBD2; J gene: TRBJ2-3; clone size: few; V gene: TRBV5-6; CDR3 protein: CASGTSGTDTQYF; CDR3 DNA: TGTGCCAGCGGGACTAGCGGCACAGATACGCAGTATTTT
D gene: -; J gene: TRBJ1-5; clone size: -; V gene: TRBV19; CDR3 protein: CASEGFGQPQHF; CDR3 DNA: TGTGCCAGCGAGGGATTTGGTCAGCCCCAGCATTTT
D gene: TRBD2; J gene: TRBJ2-7; clone size: few; V gene: TRBV4-2; CDR3 protein: CASSPPSGRAEEQYF; CDR3 DNA: TGTGCCAGCAGCCCCCCTAGCGGGAGGGCGGAGGAGCAGTACTTC
D gene: TRBD1; J gene: TRBJ1-5; clone size: -; V gene: TRBV6-5; CDR3 protein: CASSSDRGQPQHF; CDR3 DNA: TGTGCCAGCAGCTCGGACAGGGGTCAGCCCCAGCATTTT
D gene: TRBD2; J gene: TRBJ2-7; clone size: few; V gene: TRBV7-2; CDR3 protein: CASSLRGSVAGAYEQYF; CDR3 DNA: TGTGCCAGCAGCTTAAGGGGGTCGGTAGCGGGAGCCTACGAGCAGTACTTC